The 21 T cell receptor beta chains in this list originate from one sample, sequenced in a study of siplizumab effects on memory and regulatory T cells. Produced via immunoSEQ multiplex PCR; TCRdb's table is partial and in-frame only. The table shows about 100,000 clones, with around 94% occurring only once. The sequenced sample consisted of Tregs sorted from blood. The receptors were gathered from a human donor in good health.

CDR3 in DNA: TGTGCCAGCAGCGCAGGACTAGCGGGAGGGCCGCTCAATGAGCAGTTCTTC. The encoded protein is CASSAGLAGGPLNEQFF. The genes are TRBV9 and TRBJ2-1; 15 bases agree with TRBD2. The CDR3 is 17 amino acids. In germline, CDR1 is SGDLS, CDR2 YYNGEE. Trimming removed 3 bases from V and 6 bases from J; junction bases left unmatched: 7.

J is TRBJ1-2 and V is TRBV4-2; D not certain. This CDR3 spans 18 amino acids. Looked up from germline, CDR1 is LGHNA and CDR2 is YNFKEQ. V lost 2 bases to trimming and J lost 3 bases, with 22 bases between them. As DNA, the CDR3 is TGTGCCAGCAGCCAATCCTTCTTCGAATCGACACGCCACTATGGCTACACCTTC. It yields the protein CASSQSFFESTRHYGYTF.

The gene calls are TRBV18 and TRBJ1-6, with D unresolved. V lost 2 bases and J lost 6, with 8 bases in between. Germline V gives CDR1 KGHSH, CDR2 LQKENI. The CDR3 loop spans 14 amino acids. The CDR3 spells CASSPAAANSPLHF. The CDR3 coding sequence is TGTGCCAGCTCACCAGCGGCAGCTAATTCACCCCTCCACTTT.

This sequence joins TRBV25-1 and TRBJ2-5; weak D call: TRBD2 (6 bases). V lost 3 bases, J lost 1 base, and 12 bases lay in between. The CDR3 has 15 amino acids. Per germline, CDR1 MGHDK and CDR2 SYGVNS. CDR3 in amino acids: CASSDLGRSQETQYF. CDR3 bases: TGTGCCAGCAGTGATCTGGGGAGGAGCCAAGAGACCCAGTACTTC. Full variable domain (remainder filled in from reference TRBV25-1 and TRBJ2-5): EADIYQTPRYLVIGTGKKITLECSQTMGHDKMYWYQQDPGMELHLIHYSYGVNSTEKGDLSSESTVSRIRTEHFPLTLESARPSHTSQYLCASSDLGRSQETQYFGPGTRLLVL.

CDR3 region: CASSGTGETQYF. As DNA, the CDR3 is TGTGCCAGCAGTGGGACAGGGGAGACCCAGTACTTC. The J gene is TRBJ2-5, the V gene TRBV2; 8 bases map to TRBD1. CDR3 length: 12 amino acids. J lost 5 bases, V lost 4 bases, and 0 bases had no gene match. Germline loops: CDR1 SNHLY, CDR2 FYNNEI.

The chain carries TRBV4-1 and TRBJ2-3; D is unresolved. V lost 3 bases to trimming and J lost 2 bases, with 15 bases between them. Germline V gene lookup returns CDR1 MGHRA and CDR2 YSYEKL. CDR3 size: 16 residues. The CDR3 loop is CASSQLWGISTDTQYF. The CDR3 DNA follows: TGCGCCAGCAGCCAGCTCTGGGGTATATCCACAGATACGCAGTATTTT.

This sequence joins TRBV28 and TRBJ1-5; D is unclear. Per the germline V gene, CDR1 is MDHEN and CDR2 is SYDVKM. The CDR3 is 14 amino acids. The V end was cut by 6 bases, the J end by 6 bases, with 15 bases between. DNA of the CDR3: TGTGCCAGCAGCTTCCGTGAGGATTTTCAGCCCCAGCATTTT. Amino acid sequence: CASSFREDFQPQHF. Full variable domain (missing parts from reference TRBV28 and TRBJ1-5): DVKVTQSSRYLVKRTGEKVFLECVQDMDHENMFWYRQDPGLGLRLIYFSYDVKMKEKGDIPEGYSVSREKKERFSLILESASTNQTSMYLCASSFREDFQPQHFGDGTRLSIL.

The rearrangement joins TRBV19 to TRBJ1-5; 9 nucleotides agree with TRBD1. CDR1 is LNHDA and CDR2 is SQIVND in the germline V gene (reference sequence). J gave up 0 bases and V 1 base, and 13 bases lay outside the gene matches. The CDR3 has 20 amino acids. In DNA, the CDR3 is TGTGCCAGTAGTATAGGCCTACTTGGAGGGACAGGGAGTAGCAATCAGCCCCAGCATTTT. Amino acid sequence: CASSIGLLGGTGSSNQPQHF.

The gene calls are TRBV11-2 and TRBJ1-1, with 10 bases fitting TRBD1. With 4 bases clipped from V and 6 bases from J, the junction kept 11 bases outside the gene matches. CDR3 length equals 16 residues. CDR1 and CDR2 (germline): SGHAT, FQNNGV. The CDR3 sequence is CASSSYRQGAVPEAFF. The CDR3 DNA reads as TGTGCCAGCAGCTCGTACAGACAGGGGGCTGTCCCTGAAGCTTTCTTT.

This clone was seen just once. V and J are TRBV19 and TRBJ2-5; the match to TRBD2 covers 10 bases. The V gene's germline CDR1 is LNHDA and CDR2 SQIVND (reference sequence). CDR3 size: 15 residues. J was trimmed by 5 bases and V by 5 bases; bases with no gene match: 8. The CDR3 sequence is CASSPRTSGEETQYF. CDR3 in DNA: TGTGCCAGTAGTCCCCGGACTAGCGGAGAGGAGACCCAGTACTTC.

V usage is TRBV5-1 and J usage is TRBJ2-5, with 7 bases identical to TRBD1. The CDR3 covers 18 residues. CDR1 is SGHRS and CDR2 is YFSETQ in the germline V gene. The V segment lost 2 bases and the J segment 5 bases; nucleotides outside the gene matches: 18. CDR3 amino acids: CASSLSPIWTGRTETQYF. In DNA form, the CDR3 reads TGCGCCAGCAGCTTAAGCCCAATCTGGACAGGCAGAACGGAGACCCAGTACTTC.

The CDR3 coding sequence is TGTGCCAGCAGCTTAGGTCTGCTACAAGTTAATGAAAAACTGTTTTTT. Its translation: CASSLGLLQVNEKLFF. This chain links TRBV7-8 with TRBJ1-4; no definite D call. Trimming shortened V by 1 base and J by 4 bases, and 13 bases separated the two germline ends. The CDR3 consists of 16 residues. From germline, CDR1 is SGHVS and CDR2 FQNEAQ.

The CDR3, as DNA: TGCAGCGTTGATGGATCGGACTACAATGAGCAGTTCTTC. This translates into CSVDGSDYNEQFF. V and J are TRBV29-1 and TRBJ2-1; D gene unclear. V was cut by 3 bases and J by 3 bases, with 9 bases left in between. CDR1 and CDR2 (germline): SQVTM, ANQGSEA. This CDR3 is 13 amino acids long.

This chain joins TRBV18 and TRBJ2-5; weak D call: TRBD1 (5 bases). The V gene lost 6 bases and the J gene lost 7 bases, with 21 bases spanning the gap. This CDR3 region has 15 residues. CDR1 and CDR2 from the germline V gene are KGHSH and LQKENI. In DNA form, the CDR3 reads TGTGCCAGCTCGATCCTCGCCCAGGGTATAGGGACCCAGTACTTC. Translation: CASSILAQGIGTQYF. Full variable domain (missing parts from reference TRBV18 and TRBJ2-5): NAGVMQNPRHLVRRRGQEARLRCSPMKGHSHVYWYRQLPEEGLKFMVYLQKENIIDESGMPKERFSAEFPKEGPSILRIQQVVRGDSAAYFCASSILAQGIGTQYFGPGTRLLVL.

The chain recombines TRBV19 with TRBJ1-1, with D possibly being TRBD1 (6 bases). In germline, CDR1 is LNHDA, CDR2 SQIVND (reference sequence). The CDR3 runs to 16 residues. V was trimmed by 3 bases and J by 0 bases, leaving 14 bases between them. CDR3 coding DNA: TGTGCCAGTAGTATTTCCGGGACAACCATGAACACTGAAGCTTTCTTT. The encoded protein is CASSISGTTMNTEAFF.

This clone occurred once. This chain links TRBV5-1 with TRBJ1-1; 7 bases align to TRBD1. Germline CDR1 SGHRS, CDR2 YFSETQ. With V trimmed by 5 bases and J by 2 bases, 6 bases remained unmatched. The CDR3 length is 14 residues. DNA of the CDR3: TGCGCCAGCAGGGCGGGACAGCCAAACACTGAAGCTTTCTTT. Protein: CASRAGQPNTEAFF. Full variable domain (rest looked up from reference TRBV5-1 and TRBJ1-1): KAGVTQTPRYLIKTRGQQVTLSCSPISGHRSVSWYQQTPGQGLQFLFEYFSETQRNKGNFPGRFSGRQFSNSRSEMNVSTLELGDSALYLCASRAGQPNTEAFFGQGTRLTVV.

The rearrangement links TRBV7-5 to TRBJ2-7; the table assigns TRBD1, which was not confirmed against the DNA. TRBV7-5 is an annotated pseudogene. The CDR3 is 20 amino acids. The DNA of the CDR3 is TGTGTCAGAAGCTTAGCCACCTCTGAGAAGGACAGGGATTATTCCTACGAGCAGTACTTC. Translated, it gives CVRSLATSEKDRDYSYEQYF.

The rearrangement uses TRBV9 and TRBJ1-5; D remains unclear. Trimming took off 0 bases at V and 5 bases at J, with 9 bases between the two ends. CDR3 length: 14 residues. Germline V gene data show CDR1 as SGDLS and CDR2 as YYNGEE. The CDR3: CASSVDGRYQPQHF. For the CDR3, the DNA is TGTGCCAGCAGCGTAGACGGGCGATATCAGCCCCAGCATTTT. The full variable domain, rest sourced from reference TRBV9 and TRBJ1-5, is DSGVTQTPKHLITATGQRVTLRCSPRSGDLSVYWYQQSLDQGLQFLIQYYNGEERAKGNILERFSAQQFPDLHSELNLSSLELGDSALYFCASSVDGRYQPQHFGDGTRLSIL.

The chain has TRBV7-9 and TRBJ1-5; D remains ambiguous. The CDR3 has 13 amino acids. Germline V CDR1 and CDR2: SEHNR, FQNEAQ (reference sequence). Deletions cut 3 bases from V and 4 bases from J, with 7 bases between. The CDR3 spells CASSFHGNQPQHF. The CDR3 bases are TGTGCCAGCAGCTTTCACGGGAATCAGCCCCAGCATTTT.

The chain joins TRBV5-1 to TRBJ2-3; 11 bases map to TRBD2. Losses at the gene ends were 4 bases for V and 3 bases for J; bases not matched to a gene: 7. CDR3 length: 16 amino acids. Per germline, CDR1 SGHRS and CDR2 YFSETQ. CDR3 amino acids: CASSPHLAGGTDTQYF. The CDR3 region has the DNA TGCGCCAGCAGCCCTCACCTAGCGGGAGGAACAGATACGCAGTATTTT. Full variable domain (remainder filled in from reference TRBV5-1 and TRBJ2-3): KAGVTQTPRYLIKTRGQQVTLSCSPISGHRSVSWYQQTPGQGLQFLFEYFSETQRNKGNFPGRFSGRQFSNSRSEMNVSTLELGDSALYLCASSPHLAGGTDTQYFGPGTRLTVL.

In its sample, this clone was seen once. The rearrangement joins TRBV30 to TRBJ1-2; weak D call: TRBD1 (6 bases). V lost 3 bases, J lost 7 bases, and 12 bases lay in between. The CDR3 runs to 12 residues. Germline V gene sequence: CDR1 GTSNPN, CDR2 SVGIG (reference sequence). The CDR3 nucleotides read TGTGCCTGGAGCAGGGGAGGTGGTGGCTACACCTTC. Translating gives CAWSRGGGGYTF.